The subject of this entry is one T cell receptor beta chain. V lost 3 bases and J 6 bases, leaving 16 bases between the germline ends. Germline V gene lookup returns CDR1 ENHRY and CDR2 SYGVKD. The CDR3 consists of 15 residues. Researchers ran the assay at a deep level. Genomic DNA per cell subset filled all wells of several immunoSEQ plates. Methods used by the authors: Junction-only sequences without quality scores came from ImmunoSEQ, so filtering differed. Sequenced by immunoSEQ multiplex PCR; TCRdb stores in-frame clones only, minus some. The DNA gave D and trimming, while V, J and clone size come from that table. The sample includes over 2 million clones, around 95% of them seen just once. This sample was included in a study of shared clonotypes between healthy human individuals. The wider study: Donors had three CD4 naive, three CD4 memory, two CD8 naive and one CD8 memory plate apiece.

V usage is TRBV10-3 and J usage is TRBJ2-3; no firm D call. The receptor was isolated from a man between 18 and 35 years old in good health. Sequencing input: naive CD4+ T cells sorted from blood. Subset noted: CD45RA+ positively selected. CDR3 sequence reads: CAISDPRYSGDTQYF. The DNA for the CDR3 is TGTGCCATCAGTGACCCTCGATACTCTGGGGATACGCAGTATTTT.